The source of this TCR beta chain is a study of blood T cell repertoires in COVID-19. Study overall: The analysed material was cDNA or gDNA that came from T cells, B-cell-depleted T cells, or PBMCs.

Repertoires were generated with immunoSEQ multiplex PCR, while TCRdb's copy carries only in-frame clones and drops some. The repertoire consists of under 150,000 clones, with about 92% occurring once and the leading ten covering approximately 4.6%. The CDR3 loop spans 17 amino acids. Germline lookup yields CDR1 LGHNA and CDR2 YSLEER. The ends lost 4 bases at V and 7 bases at J; junction bases unmatched: 12. The V and J genes are TRBV4-3 and TRBJ2-1, with 11 bases identical to TRBD2. The TCR was taken from a man aged 55 to 69 with COVID-19, enrolled during active disease. The sequenced sample consisted of peripheral blood. The CDR3 nucleotides are TGCGCCAGCAGCCTCTATACTAGCGGGAGAGGGGGGAATGAGCAGTTCTTC. As protein: CASSLYTSGRGGNEQFF.